Below are 29 T cell receptor beta chains sequenced from a single sample in a study of T cells in Graves' hyperthyroidism and ophthalmopathy. Amplification of TCR beta CDR3 regions used RNA as the template. First-round RT-PCR targeting the TCR CDR3 was performed with the HTBI primer set. Using its own MiXCR run on the multiplex PCR reads, TCRdb lists one record per CDR3 protein. The top ten hold around 14% of the sample, which has some 560,000 distinct CDR3 sequences, 14% seen once. Sequencing was done on a sample of blood. The source of these receptors is a woman aged 40 to 49 with Graves' hyperthyroidism.

There are many counts of this clonotype. The rearrangement links TRBV11-2 to TRBJ1-2; possible D gene TRBD1, 6 bases. The CDR3 runs 18 residues. CDR1 is SGHAT, CDR2 FQNNGV, per germline. The germline V and J ends were trimmed by 2 bases and 2 bases, with 21 bases remaining between them. The CDR3 is CASSLTPPTGAANYGYTF. CDR3 coding DNA: TGTGCCAGCAGCTTAACCCCCCCGACGGGGGCCGCCAACTATGGCTACACCTTC.

V is TRBV6-1 and J is TRBJ1-3; D ambiguous. Germline V gives CDR1 MNHNS, CDR2 SASEGT. Trimming cost V 4 bases and J 3 bases, with 7 bases left between them. The CDR3 spans 13 residues. In nucleotides, the CDR3 is TGTGCCAGCAGTGGGGATCTTGGAAACACCATATATTTT. This gives the protein CASSGDLGNTIYF.

This clonotype was found many times. The chain couples TRBV28 to TRBJ2-7; 12 bases align to TRBD2. Germline V gene data show CDR1 as MDHEN and CDR2 as SYDVKM. This CDR3 is built from 17 residues. Losses at the gene ends were 5 bases for V and 3 bases for J; bases not matched to a gene: 11. The CDR3 reads CASSPRTGLAGHYEQYF. The CDR3 nucleotides are TGTGCCAGCAGTCCTCGGACGGGACTAGCGGGCCACTACGAGCAGTACTTC. Supplemented by reference TRBV28 and TRBJ2-7, the full variable domain reads DVKVTQSSRYLVKRTGEKVFLECVQDMDHENMFWYRQDPGLGLRLIYFSYDVKMKEKGDIPEGYSVSREKKERFSLILESASTNQTSMYLCASSPRTGLAGHYEQYFGPGTRLTVT.

This clonotype was recorded many times. The chain joins TRBV25-1 to TRBJ1-5, with D hard to call. The CDR3 runs to 15 residues. Germline-derived CDR1 and CDR2 are MGHDK and SYGVNS. V dropped 5 bases and J dropped 2 bases, with 13 bases sitting between them. The CDR3 protein is CASSILAAGNQPQHF. In DNA form, the CDR3 reads TGTGCCAGCAGTATCCTCGCCGCTGGCAATCAGCCCCAGCATTTT.

The sample holds many counts of this clonotype. The rearrangement uses TRBV11-3 and TRBJ1-1; 11 bases match TRBD1. Germline CDR1 reads SGHNT; CDR2 reads YENEEA. With V trimmed by 1 base and J by 4 bases, 5 bases remained unmatched. This CDR3 spans 16 amino acids. In nucleotides, the CDR3 is TGTGCCAGCAGCTTAGCTTCCGGGACAGGGGGCACTGAAGCTTTCTTT. Residues: CASSLASGTGGTEAFF. The whole variable domain, remainder taken from reference TRBV11-3 and TRBJ1-1, is EAGVVQSPRYKIIEKKQPVAFWCNPISGHNTLYWYLQNLGQGPELLIRYENEEAVDDSQLPKDRFSAERLKGVDSTLKIQPAELGDSAVYLCASSLASGTGGTEAFFGQGTRLTVV.

The sample holds many counts of this clonotype. This chain joins TRBV6-2 or TRBV6-3 and TRBJ2-3; 11 bases agree with TRBD2. Germline V gene lookup returns CDR1 MNHEY and CDR2 SVGEGT. This CDR3 spans 20 amino acids. The V gene end was trimmed by 0 bases and the J gene end by 2 bases; junction bases not matched to a gene: 13. CDR3 sequence reads: CASSYSSAETSGIDTDTQYF. The CDR3 DNA reads as TGTGCCAGCAGTTACTCGTCGGCAGAGACTAGCGGGATCGACACAGATACGCAGTATTTT.

The chain joins TRBV2 to TRBJ2-3; 11 nucleotides line up with TRBD2. Germline CDR1 reads SNHLY; CDR2 reads FYNNEI. The CDR3 totals 19 residues. V trimming: 2 bases; J trimming: 1 base; junction bases outside the gene matches: 11. The CDR3 nucleotides are TGTGCCAGCAGTGAATTACTAGCGGGAGCATCCGGGCGCACAGATACGCAGTATTTT. Amino acids: CASSELLAGASGRTDTQYF.

Remarks on this clonotype: This is likely a read error, given that the CDR3 carries no conserved phenylalanine or tryptophan at its end. The V gene is TRBV20-1, the J gene TRBJ1-3; tentatively, D is TRBD1 (5 bases). The V end lost 0 bases, the J end lost 3 bases, and 9 bases lay between the germline ends. The CDR3 has 14 amino acids. Germline-derived CDR1 and CDR2 are DFQATT and SNEGSKA (reference sequence). The CDR3 loop reads CSARDAGFGNTIYL. Here the CDR3 DNA reads TGCAGTGCTAGAGATGCAGGGTTTGGAAACACCATATATTTG.

This clonotype was picked up many times. J is TRBJ1-1 and V is TRBV3-1, with TRBD1 matching 8 bases. The CDR3 has 15 residues. J lost 4 bases, V lost 1 base, and 5 bases had no gene match. Germline CDR1 is LGHDT and CDR2 is YNNKEL (reference sequence). Here the CDR3 reads CASSQAGGGLTEAFF. Written as DNA, the CDR3 is TGTGCCAGCAGCCAAGCAGGGGGCGGCCTCACTGAAGCTTTCTTT. Full variable domain (missing parts from reference TRBV3-1 and TRBJ1-1): DTAVSQTPKYLVTQMGNDKSIKCEQNLGHDTMYWYKQDSKKFLKIMFSYNNKELIINETVPNRFSPKSPDKAHLNLHINSLELGDSAVYFCASSQAGGGLTEAFFGQGTRLTVV.

This clonotype was seen at least ten times. This chain links TRBV28 with TRBJ2-5; D possibly uses TRBD1 or TRBD2 (6 bases each). The V gene's germline CDR1 is MDHEN and CDR2 SYDVKM. Trimming removed 6 bases at V and 5 bases at J, with 19 bases between. The CDR3 consists of 15 residues. CDR3 bases: TGTGCCAGCAGCCCCCGGAACGGGGGCGGTGAGACCCAGTACTTC. Translating gives CASSPRNGGGETQYF.

This clonotype appeared a few times. An end of the junction differs from the germline gene, which may be a read error. The rearrangement links TRBV3-1 to TRBJ2-3; D unresolved. The CDR3 is made up of 14 amino acids. Germline V gene sequence: CDR1 LGHDT, CDR2 YNNKEL (reference sequence). CDR3 residues: CASSQGWSTDTQYF. The CDR3 DNA follows: TGCGCCAGCAGCCAAGGGTGGAGCACAGATACGCAGTATTTT.

In this sample, this clonotype turned up a few times. The rearrangement uses TRBV6-4 and TRBJ2-5; 7 bases line up with TRBD2. The CDR3 covers 14 residues. The germline V gene has CDR1 MRHNA and CDR2 SNTAGT. The V segment lost 5 bases and the J segment 2 bases; nucleotides outside the gene matches: 5. The CDR3 region is CASSYGGKQETQYF. As DNA, the CDR3 is TGTGCCAGCAGTTACGGGGGGAAGCAAGAGACCCAGTACTTC.

This clonotype was detected ten times or more. The chain is built from TRBV6-1 and TRBJ1-2; no firm D call. The germline gives CDR1 MNHNS, CDR2 SASEGT. V lost 6 bases and J 5 bases, leaving 19 bases between the germline ends. The CDR3 consists of 15 residues. CDR3 residues: CASSVPLGLSYGYTF. The CDR3 DNA reads TGTGCCAGCAGCGTACCCTTAGGACTATCTTATGGCTACACCTTC.

This clonotype was counted a few times. The CDR3 nucleotides are TGTGCCAGCAGCGGAAGGACTGTTTCGGCCAAAAACATTCAGTACTTC. It translates to CASSGRTVSAKNIQYF. This rearrangement joins TRBV5-6 to TRBJ2-4, with D tentatively TRBD2 (5 bases). V dropped 4 bases and J dropped 1 base, with 15 bases sitting between them. The germline V gene has CDR1 SGHDT and CDR2 YYEEEE. CDR3 length: 16 residues.

Ten or more counts support this clonotype. This rearrangement joins TRBV20-1 to TRBJ2-7, with TRBD2 matching 7 bases. V lost 5 bases to trimming and J lost 7 bases; unmatched junction nucleotides: 14. The CDR3 loop spans 14 amino acids. The germline V gene encodes CDR1 DFQATT and CDR2 SNEGSKA (reference sequence). The CDR3: CSAPITGGYREQYF. CDR3 nucleotides: TGCAGTGCTCCTATAACGGGAGGATATCGGGAGCAGTACTTC.

This clonotype was observed many times. This chain connects TRBV6-6 to TRBJ2-3; a possible D gene is TRBD1 (5 bases). The V gene's germline CDR1 is MNHNY and CDR2 SVGAGI (reference sequence). V gave up 2 bases and J gave up 3 bases, with 6 bases separating them. The CDR3 has 13 amino acids. CDR3 in amino acids: CASSYRGTDTQYF. The CDR3 DNA sequence: TGTGCCAGCAGTTACAGGGGAACAGATACGCAGTATTTT.

At least ten counts were recorded for this clonotype. The CDR3 loop is CASSSGVVDSSYNEQFF. The CDR3 bases are TGTGCCAGCTCGAGCGGGGTGGTGGATAGCTCCTACAATGAGCAGTTCTTC. The chain carries TRBV2 and TRBJ2-1; 7 nucleotides line up with TRBD2. The germline V gene encodes CDR1 SNHLY and CDR2 FYNNEI. Trimming took 8 bases from V and 0 from J; bases not matched to a gene: 13. The CDR3 is made up of 17 amino acids.

This clonotype was found a few times. Since a much larger clone is just one base distant, this may be a read error. The chain combines TRBV28 with TRBJ1-2, with a tentative D call TRBD1 (5 bases). Per the germline V gene, CDR1 is MDHEN and CDR2 is SYDVKM. V lost 11 bases and J 5 bases, leaving 15 bases between the germline ends. The CDR3 is made up of 12 amino acids. The CDR3 nucleotides read TGTGCCGGCTCCTGGGAGGGGTATGGCTACACCTTC. Protein product: CAGSWEGYGYTF.

The chain carries TRBV11-2 and TRBJ2-1; 7 nucleotides line up with TRBD2. The germline V gene encodes CDR1 SGHAT and CDR2 FQNNGV. V lost 1 base to trimming and J lost 7 bases; unmatched junction nucleotides: 10. The CDR3 covers 16 residues. The CDR3 DNA is TGTGCCAGCAGCTTAGCCCACTGGGCGGGAGTTAATGAGCAGTTCTTC. It translates to CASSLAHWAGVNEQFF.

This clonotype was counted at least ten times. DNA for the CDR3: TGCAGTGCTAGAACCCCAGGGACACAACAAGAGACCCAGTACTTC. Protein product: CSARTPGTQQETQYF. The chain uses TRBV20-1 and TRBJ2-5; perhaps TRBD1 as D (6 bases). The germline gives CDR1 DFQATT, CDR2 SNEGSKA (reference sequence). Trimming stripped 2 bases from V and 2 bases from J, with 15 bases between. There are 15 residues in the CDR3.

The chain recombines TRBV24-1 with TRBJ2-7; D may be TRBD1 (6 bases). V was cut by 3 bases and J by 6 bases, with 11 bases left in between. The CDR3 runs 13 residues. CDR1 is KGHDR and CDR2 is SFDVKD in the germline V gene. Here the CDR3 reads CATSDTTGTEQYF. CDR3 nucleotide sequence: TGTGCCACCAGTGATACTACAGGGACCGAGCAGTACTTC.

This clonotype occurred a few times. The chain links TRBV20-1 to TRBJ1-1, with 7 nucleotides matching TRBD1. Germline values: CDR1 DFQATT, CDR2 SNEGSKA (reference sequence). This CDR3 has 11 amino acids. As DNA, the CDR3 is TGCAGGGGACAGCTTGACACTGAAGCTTTCTTT. This translates into CRGQLDTEAFF.

This clonotype was seen at least ten times. V usage is TRBV12-3 or TRBV12-4 and J usage is TRBJ2-3; perhaps TRBD2 as D (6 bases). The ends were cut back, 2 bases at V and 5 bases at J, with 17 bases in the middle. CDR3 length: 16 amino acids. CDR3 DNA: TGTGCCAGCAGTTTAAGCTTCGGGGGAACCGGAGATACGCAGTATTTT. This codes for CASSLSFGGTGDTQYF.

This clonotype has a count of ten or more. The rearrangement joins TRBV9 to TRBJ1-5, with D possibly matching TRBD1 (5 bases). Trimming shortened V by 4 bases and J by 5 bases, and 13 bases separated the two germline ends. CDR3 size: 14 residues. Germline-derived CDR1 and CDR2 are SGDLS and YYNGEE. Here the CDR3 DNA reads TGTGCCAGCAGCAGAGGGGTGGCAGATCAGCCCCAGCATTTT. Protein sequence: CASSRGVADQPQHF.

The chain has TRBV10-3 and TRBJ1-4; maybe TRBD1 (5 bases). This CDR3 has 12 amino acids. The V and J ends lost 7 bases and 5 bases respectively, with 8 bases between them. CDR1 is ENHRY and CDR2 is SYGVKD in the germline V gene. This chain's CDR3 is CAIKGENEKLFF. CDR3 DNA: TGTGCCATCAAAGGGGAGAATGAAAAACTGTTTTTT.

Only a few counts were recorded for this clonotype. V is TRBV7-2 and J is TRBJ1-2; D ambiguous. The V gene's germline CDR1 is SGHTA and CDR2 FQGNSA. V was cut by 5 bases and J by 0 bases, with 13 bases left in between. The CDR3 is 15 amino acids. DNA for the CDR3: TGTGCCAGCAGCGAAACCACAATAGCTAACTATGGCTACACCTTC. This gives the protein CASSETTIANYGYTF.

At least ten counts were recorded for this clonotype. The chain carries TRBV29-1 and TRBJ2-1, with 9 bases fitting TRBD2. J lost 0 bases, V lost 5 bases, and 5 bases had no gene match. CDR3 length: 15 amino acids. Germline V gene lookup returns CDR1 SQVTM and CDR2 ANQGSEA. The CDR3 here is CSVNSGRSSYNEQFF. Written as DNA, the CDR3 is TGCAGCGTTAACAGCGGGAGGAGCTCCTACAATGAGCAGTTCTTC.

In its sample, this clonotype was seen a few times. The V and J genes are TRBV25-1 and TRBJ2-2; D possibly matches TRBD1 or TRBD2 (5 bases each). Trimming shortened V by 0 bases and J by 0 bases, and 11 bases separated the two germline ends. Germline loops: CDR1 MGHDK, CDR2 SYGVNS. This CDR3 has 17 amino acids. The DNA for the CDR3 is TGTGCCAGCAGTGAATATTACCAGGGACCGAACACCGGGGAGCTGTTTTTT. Residues: CASSEYYQGPNTGELFF.

J is TRBJ1-1 and V is TRBV28; D unclear. Germline assignment: CDR1 MDHEN and CDR2 SYDVKM. The CDR3 contains 13 residues. Trimming cost V 2 bases and J 6 bases, with 10 bases left between them. CDR3 sequence: CASSLPDGAEAFF. Written as DNA, the CDR3 is TGTGCCAGCAGTTTACCCGACGGGGCTGAAGCTTTCTTT.